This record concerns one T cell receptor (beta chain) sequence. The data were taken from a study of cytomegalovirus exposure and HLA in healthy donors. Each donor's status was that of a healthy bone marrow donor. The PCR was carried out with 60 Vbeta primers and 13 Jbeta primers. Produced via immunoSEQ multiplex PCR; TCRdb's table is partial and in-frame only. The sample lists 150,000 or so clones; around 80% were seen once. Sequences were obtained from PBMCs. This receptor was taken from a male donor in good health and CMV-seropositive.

CDR3 sequence (DNA): TGTGCCAGCAGCTTCGGGGAGAACACTGAAGCTTTCTTT. Its protein product is CASSFGENTEAFF. This rearrangement joins TRBV11-1 to TRBJ1-1; no clear D gene. V lost 3 bases and J 1 base, leaving 6 bases between the germline ends. This CDR3 is 13 amino acids long. Germline V lookup: CDR1 SGHAT, CDR2 FQDESV (reference sequence).